Below, one TCR beta chain is given with its context. Antigen specificity is unknown. The data were obtained in a study of OX40 agonist ivuxolimab in advanced cancers. Produced via immunoSEQ multiplex PCR; TCRdb's table is partial and in-frame only. The sample has more than 95,000 clones, about nine tenths seen once. V lost 0 bases and J lost 2, with 6 bases in between. Germline V gives CDR1 SGDLS, CDR2 YYNGEE. The CDR3 covers 13 residues. Study-level results: No determination was made of the antigen specificity of the expanded peripheral T cells.

This receptor was taken from an adult with an advanced solid tumor such as melanoma, head and neck, liver or kidney cancer. The genes are TRBV9 and TRBJ2-7; D is ambiguous. The starting material was CD4+ or CD8+ T cells sorted from blood, obtained in a trial of the OX40 agonist ivuxolimab. This chain's CDR3 is CASSVGPAYEQYF. The CDR3 DNA follows: TGTGCCAGCAGCGTAGGTCCAGCCTACGAGCAGTACTTC.